The 27 T cell receptor beta chains reported below all come from one sample, sequenced in a study of T cell repertoires in cytomegalovirus infection. TCRdb used MiXCR to reprocess the reads, holding one entry per CDR3 protein. The sample contains around 740,000 distinct CDR3 sequences, approximately 40% of which appear only once. The sample comprised PBMCs. All receptors come from a human donor in good health (CMV status not recorded). Some clones in this sample may be carry-over from other donors' samples.

This clonotype was detected only a few times. The V call is TRBV7-8, the J call TRBJ2-3; D perhaps matches TRBD2 (5 bases). Deletions cut 7 bases from V and 6 bases from J, with 11 bases between. Germline-derived CDR1 and CDR2 are SGHVS and FQNEAQ. The CDR3 sequence is 12 residues long. The CDR3, as DNA: TGTGCCAGCACCCTTCGGAGGGATACGCAGTATTTT. It codes for CASTLRRDTQYF.

CDR3: CASSYFPRQGDQPQHF. The CDR3 DNA reads TGTGCCAGCAGTTACTTCCCCAGACAGGGCGATCAGCCCCAGCATTTT. The chain combines TRBV6-2 or TRBV6-3 with TRBJ1-5; 7 positions match TRBD1. The CDR3 covers 16 residues. Germline CDR1 and CDR2: MNHEY and SVGEGT. V gave up 1 base and J gave up 5 bases; unmatched junction bases: 8.

This clonotype was detected only a few times. The rearrangement links TRBV5-6 to TRBJ2-7; perhaps TRBD1 as D (6 bases). CDR3 length: 15 residues. In germline, CDR1 is SGHDT, CDR2 YYEEEE. V was trimmed by 0 bases and J by 5 bases, leaving 15 bases between them. This chain's CDR3 is CASSLEGAGENEQYF. DNA for the CDR3: TGTGCCAGCAGCTTGGAAGGAGCAGGGGAGAACGAGCAGTACTTC.

The J gene is TRBJ2-7, the V gene TRBV7-9; D unresolved. The CDR3 spans 12 residues. Germline CDR1 is SEHNR and CDR2 is FQNEAQ (reference sequence). The germline V and J ends were trimmed by 2 bases and 6 bases, with 8 bases remaining between them. CDR3 DNA: TGTGCCAGCAGCTTACCTGGGATCGAGCAGTACTTC. Its protein is CASSLPGIEQYF. Filled out from reference TRBV7-9 and TRBJ2-7, the complete variable domain reads DTGVSQNPRHKITKRGQNVTFRCDPISEHNRLYWYRQTLGQGPEFLTYFQNEAQLEKSRLLSDRFSAERPKGSFSTLEIQRTEQGDSAMYLCASSLPGIEQYFGPGTRLTVT.

The chain links TRBV5-6 to TRBJ2-7, with a tentative D call TRBD2 (5 bases). This CDR3 has 15 amino acids. The V end was cut by 6 bases, the J end by 0 bases, with 16 bases between. Germline V gives CDR1 SGHDT, CDR2 YYEEEE. The CDR3 coding sequence is TGTGCCAGCACCCTGCGGGCATTAGTCTCCTACGAGCAGTACTTC. It is translated as CASTLRALVSYEQYF.

To note about this clonotype: Being one base from a much bigger clone, this may be a read error. V is TRBV7-9 and J is TRBJ2-5; tentatively, D is TRBD1 (6 bases). This CDR3 contains 16 residues. CDR1 and CDR2 from the germline V gene are SEHNR and FQNEAQ (reference sequence). The CDR3 protein is CASSLRDGGAGESQYF. CDR3 DNA: TGTGCCAGCAGCTTAAGAGATGGGGGCGCCGGAGAGTCCCAGTACTTC.

This clonotype was detected only a few times. V and J are TRBV27 and TRBJ2-1, with 16 bases identical to TRBD2. Trimming removed 8 bases from V and 5 bases from J; junction bases left unmatched: 9. From germline, CDR1 is MNHEY and CDR2 SMNVEV (reference sequence). This CDR3 is built from 17 residues. The CDR3 DNA reads TGTGCCAGCCGCCTGACGGGACTAGCGGGAGGGAACAATGAGCAGTTCTTC. Its translation is CASRLTGLAGGNNEQFF.

The V gene is TRBV7-3, the J gene TRBJ2-7, with D possibly matching TRBD2 (5 bases). This CDR3 spans 13 amino acids. CDR1 and CDR2 (germline): SGHTA, FQGTGA. V lost 5 bases and J 5 bases, leaving 13 bases between the germline ends. The CDR3 nucleotides are TGTGCCAGCAGCCTAGGGAGATTAGACGAGCAGTACTTC. It is translated as CASSLGRLDEQYF. The whole variable domain, remainder taken from reference TRBV7-3 and TRBJ2-7, is GAGVSQTPSNKVTEKGKYVELRCDPISGHTALYWYRQSLGQGPEFLIYFQGTGAADDSGLPNDRFFAVRPEGSVSTLKIQRTERGDSAVYLCASSLGRLDEQYFGPGTRLTVT.

This clonotype was seen a few times. The rearrangement joins TRBV7-9 to TRBJ1-1; TRBD1 might be the D (6 bases). Trimming pared 3 bases from V and 6 bases from J, leaving 17 bases between. Germline V gives CDR1 SEHNR, CDR2 FQNEAQ (reference sequence). The CDR3 extends over 15 amino acids. The CDR3 sequence is CASSFREQGKSEAFF. As DNA, the CDR3 is TGTGCCAGCAGCTTCAGGGAGCAGGGGAAGTCTGAAGCTTTCTTT.

This clonotype was observed at least ten times. The chain is built from TRBV7-2 and TRBJ1-2, with TRBD1 matching over 8 bases. The CDR3 extends over 17 amino acids. Per germline, CDR1 SGHTA and CDR2 FQGNSA. The ends lost 5 bases at V and 4 bases at J; junction bases unmatched: 15. Here the CDR3 reads CASSDPGGAPGVYGYTF. The CDR3 coding sequence is TGTGCCAGCAGCGATCCAGGGGGCGCCCCGGGAGTCTATGGCTACACCTTC.

This chain joins TRBV3-1 and TRBJ2-1, with 7 positions matching TRBD2. With 0 bases clipped from V and 8 bases from J, the junction kept 16 bases outside the gene matches. CDR1 and CDR2 from the germline V gene are LGHDT and YNNKEL (reference sequence). The CDR3 has 18 residues. CDR3 residues: CASSQDQISGLLSDEQFF. Here the CDR3 DNA reads TGTGCCAGCAGCCAAGATCAAATTTCGGGACTACTCAGTGATGAGCAGTTCTTC.

V and J are TRBV28 and TRBJ2-3, with 7 nucleotides matching TRBD2. Germline assignment: CDR1 MDHEN and CDR2 SYDVKM. Trimming removed 5 bases from V and 3 bases from J; junction bases left unmatched: 11. The CDR3 loop spans 16 amino acids. CDR3 sequence: CASSPQYAGETDTQYF. The CDR3 DNA sequence: TGTGCCAGCAGTCCTCAATACGCGGGAGAGACAGATACGCAGTATTTT.

CDR3 residues: CASSISGLAGTTDTQYF. DNA for the CDR3: TGTGCCAGTAGTATTTCTGGACTAGCGGGGACCACAGATACGCAGTATTTT. This chain connects TRBV19 to TRBJ2-3; 12 nucleotides line up with TRBD2. Germline V gene data show CDR1 as LNHDA and CDR2 as SQIVND (reference sequence). The CDR3 is made up of 17 amino acids. V lost 3 bases to trimming and J lost 2 bases; unmatched junction nucleotides: 6.

The gene calls are TRBV11-2 and TRBJ1-3; a possible D gene is TRBD1 (6 bases). Looked up from germline, CDR1 is SGHAT and CDR2 is FQNNGV. Trimming cost V 7 bases and J 1 base, with 14 bases left between them. The CDR3 is 15 amino acids. For the CDR3, the DNA is TGTGCCAGCACGGTAACAGGGTATTCTGGAAACACCATATATTTT. As protein: CASTVTGYSGNTIYF.

The chain employs TRBV14 and TRBJ2-1; D remains ambiguous. Per germline, CDR1 SGHDN and CDR2 FVKESK. The CDR3 loop spans 13 amino acids. Trimming left V 3 bases short and J 7 bases short, with 10 bases between. The CDR3 protein is CASSHVARNEQFF. The CDR3, as DNA: TGTGCCAGCAGCCACGTGGCCAGGAATGAGCAGTTCTTC.

This clonotype was recorded a few times. The genes are TRBV7-3 and TRBJ2-7; D remains unclear. Germline CDR1 reads SGHTA; CDR2 reads FQGTGA. The V end was cut by 2 bases, the J end by 6 bases, with 14 bases between. The CDR3 is made up of 14 amino acids. In DNA, the CDR3 is TGTGCCAGCAGCTTAGGTATGCTAGAAGGCGAGCAGTACTTC. As protein: CASSLGMLEGEQYF.

The rearrangement links TRBV6-8 to TRBJ1-2, with 9 bases fitting TRBD1. The CDR3 extends over 14 amino acids. The trim removed 6 bases at V and 8 bases at J, leaving 10 bases unmatched. Looked up from germline, CDR1 is MNHGY and CDR2 is SAAAGT. CDR3 in DNA: TGTGCCAGCAGGGTCACAGGGGGCGCGAGGGGCTACACCTTC. The encoded protein is CASRVTGGARGYTF.

V and J are TRBV7-9 and TRBJ1-4; no firm D call. This CDR3 contains 15 residues. The germline V and J ends were trimmed by 0 bases and 3 bases, with 8 bases remaining between them. Germline values: CDR1 SEHNR, CDR2 FQNEAQ (reference sequence). The CDR3 bases are TGTGCCAGCAGCTTAGCGGGAAGAGCTAATGAAAAACTGTTTTTT. This sequence encodes CASSLAGRANEKLFF.

As regards this clonotype: A junction end diverges from the germline sequence, so it may reflect a read error. The rearrangement links TRBV11-2 to TRBJ1-4; D unclear. This CDR3 is 13 amino acids long. In germline, CDR1 is SGHAT, CDR2 FQNNGV. The CDR3 region is CSSSLDLAASLFF. The CDR3 DNA reads TGTTCCAGCAGCTTAGATCTGGCCGCGTCACTGTTTTTT.

This clonotype has more than one count but fewer than ten. The rearrangement joins TRBV29-1 to TRBJ1-5, with 9 bases that match TRBD1. CDR3 length equals 14 residues. Germline V gene data show CDR1 as SQVTM and CDR2 as ANQGSEA. The V gene end was trimmed by 7 bases and the J gene end by 2 bases; junction bases not matched to a gene: 6. This CDR3 is CSAAGQGGNQPQHF. DNA of the CDR3: TGCAGCGCCGCGGGACAGGGCGGCAATCAGCCCCAGCATTTT.

The V and J genes are TRBV4-1 and TRBJ1-1, with D unresolved. Germline CDR1 reads MGHRA; CDR2 reads YSYEKL. V lost 1 base, J lost 4 bases, and 16 bases lay in between. There are 16 residues in the CDR3. CDR3 residues: CASSQGLWAGSTEAFF. CDR3 bases: TGCGCCAGCAGCCAAGGTCTCTGGGCGGGGAGCACTGAAGCTTTCTTT.

Only a few counts were recorded for this clonotype. The V and J genes are TRBV6-1 and TRBJ1-2, with a tentative D call TRBD1 (6 bases). The CDR3 totals 11 residues. Germline values: CDR1 MNHNS, CDR2 SASEGT. The ends were cut back, 8 bases at V and 6 bases at J, with 10 bases in the middle. Here the CDR3 reads CASWGPDGYTF. The CDR3 bases are TGTGCCAGCTGGGGGCCGGATGGCTACACCTTC.

V usage is TRBV24-1 and J usage is TRBJ2-7; 9 nucleotides align to TRBD1. The CDR3 contains 14 residues. The V segment lost 7 bases and the J segment 4 bases; nucleotides outside the gene matches: 7. CDR1 and CDR2 from the germline V gene are KGHDR and SFDVKD. CDR3 nucleotides: TGTGCCACCAGCGTGGGACAGGGCTCTTACGAGCAGTACTTC. This translates into CATSVGQGSYEQYF.

This chain connects TRBV12-3 or TRBV12-4 to TRBJ2-4, with 7 bases fitting TRBD1. Germline trimming cut 5 bases from V and 6 bases from J; bases unmatched to any gene: 4. The CDR3 loop spans 13 amino acids. The CDR3 protein is CASSETGRNIQYF. The CDR3 DNA is TGTGCCAGCAGTGAGACAGGGAGAAACATTCAGTACTTC.

The chain combines TRBV3-1 with TRBJ2-1; tentative D call: TRBD2 (5 bases). Trimming removed 8 bases from V and 2 bases from J, with 10 bases in between. Per germline, CDR1 LGHDT and CDR2 YNNKEL (reference sequence). The CDR3 loop spans 13 amino acids. As DNA, the CDR3 is TGTGCCAGCGGTCCGGGGACCTACAATGAGCAGTTCTTC. Amino acid sequence: CASGPGTYNEQFF.

The chain is built from TRBV7-9 and TRBJ2-3; 7 nucleotides agree with TRBD1. In germline, CDR1 is SEHNR, CDR2 FQNEAQ (reference sequence). V lost 6 bases, J lost 1 base, and 13 bases stayed unmatched. This CDR3 has 17 residues. The CDR3 loop reads CASRGTAVGRRTDTQYF. DNA for the CDR3: TGTGCCAGCAGAGGGACAGCAGTCGGACGGCGCACAGATACGCAGTATTTT.

This clonotype was picked up one time. A much larger clone sits a single nucleotide away, making a read error possible. The V and J genes are TRBV12-3 or TRBV12-4 and TRBJ2-7; 8 bases are a match to TRBD1. The CDR3 contains 14 residues. CDR3 nucleotide sequence: TGTGCCAGCAGTCGGACAGGGACCTCCTACGAGCTGTACTTC. Translation gives CASSRTGTSYELYF.